A single sample gave rise to the 21 T cell receptor beta chains below, sequenced in a study of cytomegalovirus exposure and HLA in healthy donors. PCR was performed using 60 Vbeta and 13 Jbeta primers. Profiling relied on immunoSEQ multiplex PCR, and the TCRdb table lists in-frame clones only, not all of them. This table has fewer than 110,000 clones, 65% to 85% appearing once. Specimen: PBMCs. Receptor source: a man in his fifties in good health and CMV-seronegative.

This clone occurred a few times. This chain connects TRBV11-2 to TRBJ2-1, with D maybe TRBD2 (6 bases). The V end was cut by 2 bases, the J end by 0 bases, with 14 bases between. CDR3 size: 17 residues. Germline V gene lookup returns CDR1 SGHAT and CDR2 FQNNGV. The CDR3 nucleotides read TGTGCCAGCAGCTTATTAGCGGCCCCCACCTCCTACAATGAGCAGTTCTTC. Its translation: CASSLLAAPTSYNEQFF. Based on the CDR3 plus reference TRBV11-2 and TRBJ2-1, the full variable domain is EAGVAQSPRYKIIEKRQSVAFWCNPISGHATLYWYQQILGQGPKLLIQFQNNGVVDDSQLPKDRFSAERLKGVDSTLKIQPAKLEDSAVYLCASSLLAAPTSYNEQFFGPGTRLTVL.

V gene TRBV27 combines with J gene TRBJ1-5, with 7 bases identical to TRBD1. The CDR3 runs to 15 residues. Trimming removed 6 bases from V and 3 bases from J; junction bases left unmatched: 8. Looked up from germline, CDR1 is MNHEY and CDR2 is SMNVEV (reference sequence). CDR3 in amino acids: CASSQTGADNQPQHF. The CDR3 DNA reads TGTGCCAGCAGCCAAACAGGGGCGGACAATCAGCCCCAGCATTTT.

As concerns this clone: Other DNA sequences of this sample code for an identical CDR3. The chain joins TRBV4-3 to TRBJ2-7; 12 nucleotides agree with TRBD2. The germline gives CDR1 LGHNA, CDR2 YSLEER. This CDR3 is 15 amino acids long. V lost 3 bases to trimming and J lost 3 bases; unmatched junction nucleotides: 3. This CDR3 is CASSQGLAGNYEQYF. The CDR3 DNA follows: TGCGCCAGCAGCCAGGGACTAGCGGGCAACTACGAGCAGTACTTC.

The chain joins TRBV5-1 to TRBJ1-4; 7 nucleotides line up with TRBD1. Trimming at V came to 3 bases and at J to 3 bases, leaving 2 bases not matched to a gene. Germline CDR1 reads SGHRS; CDR2 reads YFSETQ. This CDR3 spans 14 amino acids. This chain's CDR3 is CASSWTGSNEKLFF. The CDR3 DNA reads as TGCGCCAGCAGCTGGACAGGTTCTAATGAAAAACTGTTTTTT. Together with reference TRBV5-1 and TRBJ1-4, the CDR3 gives the full variable domain: KAGVTQTPRYLIKTRGQQVTLSCSPISGHRSVSWYQQTPGQGLQFLFEYFSETQRNKGNFPGRFSGRQFSNSRSEMNVSTLELGDSALYLCASSWTGSNEKLFFGSGTQLSVL.

This clone was counted a few times. The V gene is TRBV9, the J gene TRBJ2-7, with a possible D match to TRBD1 (5 bases). Per the germline V gene, CDR1 is SGDLS and CDR2 is YYNGEE. This CDR3 has 14 residues. With 0 bases removed from V and 4 bases from J, the gap between germline ends came to 11 bases. CDR3 sequence reads: CASSVDPGQYEQYF. In DNA, the CDR3 is TGTGCCAGCAGCGTAGATCCAGGGCAATACGAGCAGTACTTC.

The chain recombines TRBV4-1 with TRBJ2-7; tentatively, D is TRBD1 (6 bases). This CDR3 has 19 amino acids. V lost 0 bases, J lost 4 bases, and 25 bases lay in between. CDR1 is MGHRA and CDR2 is YSYEKL in the germline V gene. CDR3 residues: CASSQDPYDRSRMGYEQYF. The CDR3 coding sequence is TGCGCCAGCAGCCAAGATCCGTACGACAGGAGCCGGATGGGATACGAGCAGTACTTC.

V usage is TRBV11-2 and J usage is TRBJ1-1, with D maybe TRBD1 (5 bases). This CDR3 is 15 amino acids long. The germline V gene has CDR1 SGHAT and CDR2 FQNNGV. V was shortened by 1 base and J by 4 bases, with 13 bases between the two germline ends. This chain's CDR3 is CASSLVGTLSTEAFF. CDR3 sequence (DNA): TGTGCCAGCAGCTTAGTCGGGACTTTATCCACTGAAGCTTTCTTT.

This sequence joins TRBV4-1 and TRBJ2-7; 9 bases agree with TRBD1. In germline, CDR1 is MGHRA, CDR2 YSYEKL. CDR3 size: 15 residues. Losses at the gene ends were 1 base for V and 4 bases for J; bases not matched to a gene: 5. CDR3 nucleotide sequence: TGCGCCAGCAGCCAAGTGGGGACAGGGAGATACGAGCAGTACTTC. Protein: CASSQVGTGRYEQYF.

This rearrangement joins TRBV7-6 to TRBJ2-1, with TRBD2 matching 7 bases. V was clipped by 2 bases and J by 7 bases; unmatched bases: 5. Germline V CDR1 and CDR2: SGHVS, FNYEAQ. CDR3 size: 14 residues. CDR3: CASSLPSGSNEQFF. CDR3 DNA sequence: TGTGCCAGCAGCTTACCTAGCGGCTCGAATGAGCAGTTCTTC.

The rearrangement links TRBV15 to TRBJ2-1, with no clear D. Trimming removed 1 base at V and 6 bases at J, with 7 bases between. Per the germline V gene, CDR1 is LNHNV and CDR2 is YYDKDF (reference sequence). The CDR3 covers 13 residues. The CDR3 bases are TGTGCCACCAGCAGAGTTCCTAGCAATGAGCAGTTCTTC. Translated, it gives CATSRVPSNEQFF.

This clone was seen just once. This chain connects TRBV28 to TRBJ2-3; tentatively, D is TRBD2 (6 bases). This CDR3 has 16 amino acids. Germline lookup yields CDR1 MDHEN and CDR2 SYDVKM. V lost 5 bases and J lost 6, with 21 bases in between. CDR3 amino acids: CASSTRLEFATDTQYF. DNA of the CDR3: TGTGCCAGCAGTACGAGACTAGAGTTCGCCACGGATACGCAGTATTTT.

The chain links TRBV9 to TRBJ2-2, with 9 bases identical to TRBD1. CDR3 size: 17 residues. V lost 3 bases to trimming and J lost 2 bases; unmatched junction nucleotides: 8. The germline V gene encodes CDR1 SGDLS and CDR2 YYNGEE. The CDR3 DNA is TGTGCCAGCAGCGGCCCAACAGGGGGCGCAAACACCGGGGAGCTGTTTTTT. This translates into CASSGPTGGANTGELFF.

The chain has TRBV19 and TRBJ1-1, with 7 bases fitting TRBD1. The trim removed 7 bases at V and 6 bases at J, leaving 17 bases unmatched. The CDR3 length is 16 residues. Germline V gives CDR1 LNHDA, CDR2 SQIVND (reference sequence). This CDR3 reads CASKALTGTLIPEAFF. The CDR3 region has the DNA TGTGCCAGTAAGGCCCTGACAGGGACCCTTATCCCTGAAGCTTTCTTT.

This chain connects TRBV29-1 to TRBJ1-1; D is possibly TRBD1 (5 bases). The CDR3 sequence is 12 residues long. Per the germline V gene, CDR1 is SQVTM and CDR2 is ANQGSEA. Between the trimmed V and J ends, which lost 3 bases and 10 bases, there was a span of 15 bases. In DNA form, the CDR3 reads TGCAGCGTTGATGACAGCCTGGACGGAGCTTTCTTT. Protein: CSVDDSLDGAFF.

In this sample, this clone turned up a few times. V and J are TRBV6-1 and TRBJ2-3; TRBD2 aligns across 9 bases. Per germline, CDR1 MNHNS and CDR2 SASEGT. Trimming removed 4 bases from V and 3 bases from J; junction bases left unmatched: 5. The CDR3 sequence is 15 residues long. The CDR3 reads CASSVFSGGTDTQYF. CDR3 DNA sequence: TGTGCCAGCAGTGTGTTTAGCGGGGGTACAGATACGCAGTATTTT.

The chain combines TRBV7-9 with TRBJ1-2; 11 bases are a match to TRBD1. Per the germline V gene, CDR1 is SEHNR and CDR2 is FQNEAQ (reference sequence). V shed 8 bases, J shed 7 bases, and the junction held 3 bases outside the gene matches. This CDR3 has 12 residues. In DNA, the CDR3 is TGTGCCAGCGGGACAGGGGGTTTTGGCTACACCTTC. It is translated as CASGTGGFGYTF.

The chain has TRBV7-3 and TRBJ2-1; TRBD2 matches at 9 bases. J gave up 9 bases and V 5 bases, and 14 bases lay outside the gene matches. The CDR3 totals 16 residues. Germline values: CDR1 SGHTA, CDR2 FQGTGA. CDR3 DNA: TGTGCCAGCAGCCCCGTACGGGCGGGGGGGCCGGGTGAGCAGTTCTTC. It codes for CASSPVRAGGPGEQFF. Using reference TRBV7-3 and TRBJ2-1 for the parts outside the CDR3, the full variable domain is GAGVSQTPSNKVTEKGKYVELRCDPISGHTALYWYRQSLGQGPEFLIYFQGTGAADDSGLPNDRFFAVRPEGSVSTLKIQRTERGDSAVYLCASSPVRAGGPGEQFFGPGTRLTVL.

The chain links TRBV27 to TRBJ1-5; D remains unclear. This CDR3 region has 13 residues. With 6 bases removed from V and 3 bases from J, the gap between germline ends came to 9 bases. Germline lookup yields CDR1 MNHEY and CDR2 SMNVEV (reference sequence). In DNA, the CDR3 is TGTGCCAGCAGACCCGACACCAATCAGCCCCAGCATTTT. Translation: CASRPDTNQPQHF.

This clone was seen more than once but under ten times. The chain employs TRBV5-1 and TRBJ2-1; D possibly corresponds to TRBD2 (5 bases). CDR1 and CDR2 from the germline V gene are SGHRS and YFSETQ. The CDR3 covers 16 residues. V was shortened by 0 bases and J by 8 bases, with 18 bases between the two germline ends. In DNA, the CDR3 is TGCGCCAGCAGCTTGGAAGGCCGGGGATCCACGGATGAGCAGTTCTTC. As protein: CASSLEGRGSTDEQFF.

Comment on this clone: One junction end disagrees with the germline gene, perhaps due to a read error. V and J are TRBV7-7 and TRBJ1-1; D gene unclear. Per germline, CDR1 SSHAT and CDR2 FNYEAQ (reference sequence). This CDR3 comprises 13 residues. The CDR3 sequence is CASSASPGTEAFF. DNA of the CDR3: TGTGCTAGCAGCGCGTCCCCGGGGACTGAAGCTTTCTTT. Full variable domain (outside the CDR3, taken from reference TRBV7-7 and TRBJ1-1): GAGVSQSPRYKVTKRGQDVTLRCDPISSHATLYWYQQALGQGPEFLTYFNYEAQPDKSGLPSDRFSAERPEGSISTLTIQRTEQRDSAMYRCASSASPGTEAFFGQGTRLTVV.

For the CDR3, the DNA is TGTGCCAGCAGCACACAGGGATGGGATGAGCAGTTCTTC. Its translation: CASSTQGWDEQFF. V is TRBV7-6 and J is TRBJ2-1; D is perhaps TRBD1 (6 bases). Trimming stripped 5 bases from V and 8 bases from J, with 13 bases between. CDR3 length equals 13 residues. Per germline, CDR1 SGHVS and CDR2 FNYEAQ. The full variable domain, its missing parts supplied by reference TRBV7-6 and TRBJ2-1, is GAGVSQSPRYKVTKRGQDVALRCDPISGHVSLYWYRQALGQGPEFLTYFNYEAQQDKSGLPNDRFSAERPEGSISTLTIQRTEQRDSAMYRCASSTQGWDEQFFGPGTRLTVL.